This T cell receptor beta chain was sequenced in a study of cytomegalovirus exposure and HLA in healthy donors. For the study at large: A previous analysis identified approximately 110 million unique TCR beta sequences derived from about 180 million T cells. Study-wide results and limits: Presence/absence results assume similar sequencing depth per donor, which may not hold. In vitro experiments confirmed that three CMV-associated chains were specific for CMV antigens.

The primer mix had 60 Vbeta and 13 Jbeta primers. Here immunoSEQ multiplex PCR was the method, and the copy in TCRdb shows in-frame clones only, minus some. There are around 130,000 clones in the sample; approximately 86% occur only once, and 1.7% lies in the top ten. With respect to this clone: Its antigen is not known.

The CDR3 contains 16 residues. Trimming removed 6 bases from V and 4 bases from J; junction bases left unmatched: 12. CDR1 LNHDA and CDR2 SQIVND come from the germline V gene (reference sequence). The source material was PBMCs. This TCR came from a boy younger than 18 in good health and CMV-seronegative. The chain has TRBV19 and TRBJ2-7, with TRBD1 matching 10 bases. Written as DNA, the CDR3 is TGTGCCAGTAGCACTCTGGGACAGGGGATTAATTACGAGCAGTACTTC. Encoded protein: CASSTLGQGINYEQYF.